This T cell receptor beta chain was recovered during a study of blood T cell repertoires in COVID-19. Turning to the study itself: Samples representing acute and convalescent COVID-19 were sourced from the United States, Italy and Spain.

Study processing details: Scientists estimated how many nucleated cells there were by amplifying reference gene primers. Repertoires were generated with immunoSEQ multiplex PCR, while TCRdb's copy carries only in-frame clones and drops some. V and J calls and clone size come straight from that table; D and trimming were deduced from the DNA. Of around 250,000 clones detected, 80% to 90% appear once; the ten largest clones hold around 5.4%. CDR1 SGHRS and CDR2 YFSETQ come from the germline V gene. The CDR3 extends over 15 amino acids. The germline V and J ends were trimmed by 0 bases and 8 bases, with 12 bases remaining between them.

Sequencing input: peripheral blood. This sequence originates from a man older than 75 with acute or convalescent COVID-19. The chain recombines TRBV5-1 with TRBJ1-6; possibly TRBD1 for D (5 bases). CDR3 nucleotide sequence: TGCGCCAGCAGCTTGGCCGTTGGAGGGGATTCACCCCTCCACTTT. Its protein is CASSLAVGGDSPLHF.